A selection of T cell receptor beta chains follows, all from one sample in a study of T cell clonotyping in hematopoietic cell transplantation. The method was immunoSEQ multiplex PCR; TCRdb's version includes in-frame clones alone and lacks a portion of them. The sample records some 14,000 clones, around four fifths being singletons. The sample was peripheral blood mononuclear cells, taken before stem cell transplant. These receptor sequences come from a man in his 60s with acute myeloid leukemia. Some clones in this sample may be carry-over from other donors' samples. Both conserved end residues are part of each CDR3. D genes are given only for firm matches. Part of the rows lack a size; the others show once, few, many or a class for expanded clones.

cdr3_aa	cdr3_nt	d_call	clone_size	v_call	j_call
CASSFSPAGEQYF	TGTGCCAGCAGCTTCTCCCCGGCGGGTGAGCAGTACTTC	NA	NA	TRBV5-4	TRBJ2-7
CASRGVGGSEGVEQFF	TGTGCCAGCAGAGGGGTTGGGGGGAGTGAAGGGGTCGAGCAGTTCTTC	NA	NA	TRBV25-1	TRBJ2-1
CASSLERTSGKEQFF	TGTGCCAGCAGCTTAGAGCGGACTAGCGGTAAGGAGCAGTTCTTC	TRBD2	NA	TRBV7-3	TRBJ2-1
CASRDGTVNYEGYTF	TGTGCCAGCAGGGACGGGACAGTGAACTATGAGGGCTACACCTTC	TRBD1	NA	TRBV6-1	TRBJ1-2
CASSMGHQYPTDTQYF	TGTGCCAGTAGTATGGGACACCAATACCCCACAGATACGCAGTATTTT	NA	NA	TRBV19	TRBJ2-3
CASSLDPSSYEQYF	TGTGCCAGCAGCTTAGATCCATCGAGCTACGAGCAGTACTTC	NA	few	TRBV7-9	TRBJ2-7
CASSQDGGVGSKLFF	TGCGCCAGCAGCCAAGATGGGGGCGTTGGATCAAAACTGTTTTTT	NA	NA	TRBV4-3	TRBJ1-4
CASSVALQGPANTGELFF	TGTGCCAGCAGCGTAGCCCTACAGGGTCCCGCGAACACCGGGGAGCTGTTTTTT	NA	NA	TRBV9	TRBJ2-2
CASSPFTDTQYF	TGTGCCAGCAGCCCCTTCACAGATACGCAGTATTTT	NA	NA	TRBV6-1	TRBJ2-3
CASSYAGAVYTF	TGTGCCAGCAGTTACGCAGGGGCGGTCTACACCTTC	NA	NA	TRBV6-5	TRBJ1-2
CASSLLWTGWHTTDNEKLFF	TGTGCCAGCAGTTTGCTCTGGACAGGCTGGCACACGACGGACAATGAAAAACTGTTTTTT	TRBD1	NA	TRBV28	TRBJ1-4
CASSYPGAYNEQFF	TGCGCCAGCAGCTACCCGGGGGCCTACAATGAGCAGTTCTTC	NA	NA	TRBV5-1	TRBJ2-1
CASSRSGQEFYEQYF	TGTGCCAGCAGCCGGTCGGGACAGGAATTCTACGAGCAGTACTTC	TRBD1	NA	TRBV4-2	TRBJ2-7
CASSLLPLGLATSDYEQYF	TGTGCCAGCTCACTTCTTCCGCTCGGTTTGGCGACTAGCGACTACGAGCAGTACTTC	TRBD2	NA	TRBV18	TRBJ2-7
CASTMTSGDYNEQFF	TGTGCCAGTACCATGACTAGCGGGGATTACAATGAGCAGTTCTTC	TRBD2	NA	TRBV19	TRBJ2-1
CAWSWMNTEAFF	TGTGCCTGGAGTTGGATGAACACTGAAGCTTTCTTT	NA	NA	TRBV30	TRBJ1-1
CASSQLDTSSYNEQFF	TGTGCCAGCAGCCAACTGGACACTAGCTCCTACAATGAGCAGTTCTTC	NA	NA	TRBV4-2	TRBJ2-1
CASSTDGDSNEKLFF	TGCGCCAGCAGCACTGACGGGGACAGTAATGAAAAACTGTTTTTT	TRBD1	few	TRBV5-1	TRBJ1-4
CASKGMAGIDYGYTF	TGCGCCAGCAAAGGAATGGCAGGGATAGACTATGGCTACACCTTC	NA	once	TRBV5-1	TRBJ1-2
CASSRDRAGYNEQFF	TGTGCCAGCAGCAGGGACAGGGCGGGCTACAATGAGCAGTTCTTC	TRBD1	NA	TRBV5-6	TRBJ2-1
CASSRDMSPYEQYF	TGTGCCAGCAGCCGGGACATGTCCCCCTACGAGCAGTACTTC	NA	NA	TRBV5-6	TRBJ2-7
CASSLARAGAETQYF	TGTGCCAGCAGCTTGGCTCGAGCGGGGGCCGAGACCCAGTACTTC	TRBD2	NA	TRBV5-6	TRBJ2-5
CASSKQVGYNSPLHF	TGTGCCAGCAGTAAACAGGTCGGGTATAATTCACCCCTCCACTTT	NA	NA	TRBV6-5	TRBJ1-6
CASSGMDSGNTIYF	TGCGCCAGCAGCGGCATGGACTCTGGAAACACCATATATTTT	NA	NA	TRBV5-1	TRBJ1-3
CASSYQDRGRVEQYF	TGTGCCAGCAGTTACCAGGACAGGGGACGGGTCGAGCAGTACTTC	TRBD1	few	TRBV6-6	TRBJ2-7
CASSSISGVGDTQYF	TGTGCCAGCAGTTCAATTAGCGGGGTCGGTGATACGCAGTATTTT	TRBD2	NA	TRBV28	TRBJ2-3
CASKPGSNEKLFF	TGTGCCAGCAAACCAGGTTCTAATGAAAAACTGTTTTTT	NA	NA	TRBV6-1	TRBJ1-4